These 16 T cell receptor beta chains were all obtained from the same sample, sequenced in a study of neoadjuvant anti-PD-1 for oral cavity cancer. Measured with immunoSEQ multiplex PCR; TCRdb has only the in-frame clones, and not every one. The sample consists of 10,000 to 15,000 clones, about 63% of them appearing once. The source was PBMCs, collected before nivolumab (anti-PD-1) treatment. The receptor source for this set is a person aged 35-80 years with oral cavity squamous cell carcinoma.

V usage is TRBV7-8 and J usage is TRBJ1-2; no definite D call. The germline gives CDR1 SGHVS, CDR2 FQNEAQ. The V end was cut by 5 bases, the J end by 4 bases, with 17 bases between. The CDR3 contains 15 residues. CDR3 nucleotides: TGTGCCAGCAGCCCGGACGAAAAAAGAACCTATGGCTACACCTTC. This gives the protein CASSPDEKRTYGYTF.

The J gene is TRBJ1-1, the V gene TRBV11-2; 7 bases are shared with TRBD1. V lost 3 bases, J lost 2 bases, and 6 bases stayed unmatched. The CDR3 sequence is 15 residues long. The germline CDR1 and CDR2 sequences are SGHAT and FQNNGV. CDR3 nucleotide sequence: TGTGCCAGCAGCTTCTCGGGACAGCAAAACACTGAAGCTTTCTTT. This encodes CASSFSGQQNTEAFF.

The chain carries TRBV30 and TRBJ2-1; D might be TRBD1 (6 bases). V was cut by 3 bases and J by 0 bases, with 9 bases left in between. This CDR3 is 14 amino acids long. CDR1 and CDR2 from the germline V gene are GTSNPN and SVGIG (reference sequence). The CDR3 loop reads CAWRGTPSYNEQFF. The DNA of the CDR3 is TGTGCCTGGAGGGGGACACCCTCCTACAATGAGCAGTTCTTC.

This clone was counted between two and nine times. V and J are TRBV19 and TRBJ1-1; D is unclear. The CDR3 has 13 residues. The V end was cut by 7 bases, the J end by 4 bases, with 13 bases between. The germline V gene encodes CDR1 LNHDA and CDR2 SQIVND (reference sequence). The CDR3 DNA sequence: TGTGCCAGTAAAAGGGCCATGAGCACTGAAGCTTTCTTT. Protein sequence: CASKRAMSTEAFF.

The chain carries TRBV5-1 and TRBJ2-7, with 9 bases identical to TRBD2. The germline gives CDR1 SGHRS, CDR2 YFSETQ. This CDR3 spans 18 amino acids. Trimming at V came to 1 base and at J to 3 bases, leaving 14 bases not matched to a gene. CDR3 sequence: CASSLPGLAFGWNYEQYF. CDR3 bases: TGCGCCAGCAGCTTGCCTGGACTAGCGTTCGGGTGGAACTACGAGCAGTACTTC.

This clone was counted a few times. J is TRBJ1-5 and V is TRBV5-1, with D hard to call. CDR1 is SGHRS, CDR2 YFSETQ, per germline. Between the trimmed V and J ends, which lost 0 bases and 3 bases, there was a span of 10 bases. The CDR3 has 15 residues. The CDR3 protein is CASSLDGGYNQPQHF. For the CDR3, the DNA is TGCGCCAGCAGCTTGGATGGAGGATACAATCAGCCCCAGCATTTT.

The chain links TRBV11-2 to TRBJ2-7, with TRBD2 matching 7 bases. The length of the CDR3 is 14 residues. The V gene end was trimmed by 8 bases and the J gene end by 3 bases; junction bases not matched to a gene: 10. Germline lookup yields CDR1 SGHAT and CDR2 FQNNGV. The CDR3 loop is CASSPGGYSYEQYF. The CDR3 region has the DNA TGTGCCAGCTCCCCCGGGGGGTATAGCTACGAGCAGTACTTC.

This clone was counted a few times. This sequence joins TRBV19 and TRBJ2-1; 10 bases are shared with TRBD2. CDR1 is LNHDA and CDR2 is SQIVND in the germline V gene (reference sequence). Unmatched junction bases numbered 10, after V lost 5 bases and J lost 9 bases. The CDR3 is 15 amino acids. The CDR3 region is CASSQSGGALSEQFF. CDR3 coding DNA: TGTGCCAGTAGTCAAAGCGGGGGGGCCCTGAGTGAGCAGTTCTTC.

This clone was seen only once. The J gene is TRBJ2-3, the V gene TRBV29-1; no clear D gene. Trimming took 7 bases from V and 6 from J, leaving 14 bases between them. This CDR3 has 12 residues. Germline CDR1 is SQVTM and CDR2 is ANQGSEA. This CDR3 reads CSGQVTWDTQYF. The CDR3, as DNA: TGCAGCGGTCAGGTGACATGGGATACGCAGTATTTT.

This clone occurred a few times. The CDR3 nucleotides are TGTGCCAGCATCCCGGGGGGCCGCCTTAACTATGGCTACACCTTC. Its protein is CASIPGGRLNYGYTF. J is TRBJ1-2 and V is TRBV28, with TRBD1 as a possible D gene (6 bases). Trimming cost V 7 bases and J 1 base, with 16 bases left between them. Per germline, CDR1 MDHEN and CDR2 SYDVKM. The CDR3 has 15 amino acids.

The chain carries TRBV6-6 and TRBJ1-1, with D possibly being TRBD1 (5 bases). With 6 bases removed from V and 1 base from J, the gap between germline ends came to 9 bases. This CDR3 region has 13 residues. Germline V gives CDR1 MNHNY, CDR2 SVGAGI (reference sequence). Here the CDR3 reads CASRPGQNTEAFF. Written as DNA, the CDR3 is TGTGCCAGCAGGCCTGGACAGAACACTGAAGCTTTCTTT.

CDR3 loop: CSVRTGGLGTEAFF. The CDR3 nucleotides read TGCAGCGTGAGAACAGGGGGCCTCGGGACTGAAGCTTTCTTT. The chain carries TRBV29-1 and TRBJ1-1; 9 bases are a match to TRBD1. Germline V gene data show CDR1 as SQVTM and CDR2 as ANQGSEA. The CDR3 extends over 14 amino acids. V shed 6 bases, J shed 5 bases, and the junction held 10 bases outside the gene matches. Full variable domain (missing parts from reference TRBV29-1 and TRBJ1-1): SAVISQKPSRDICQRGTSLTIQCQVDSQVTMMFWYRQQPGQSLTLIATANQGSEATYESGFVIDKFPISRPNLTFSTLTVSNMSPEDSSIYLCSVRTGGLGTEAFFGQGTRLTVV.

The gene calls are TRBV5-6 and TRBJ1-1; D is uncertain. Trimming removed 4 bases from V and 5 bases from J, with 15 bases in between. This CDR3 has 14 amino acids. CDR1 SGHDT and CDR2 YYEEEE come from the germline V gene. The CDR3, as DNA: TGTGCCAGCAGCAGACTCCTTAAGGATACTGAAGCTTTCTTT. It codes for CASSRLLKDTEAFF.

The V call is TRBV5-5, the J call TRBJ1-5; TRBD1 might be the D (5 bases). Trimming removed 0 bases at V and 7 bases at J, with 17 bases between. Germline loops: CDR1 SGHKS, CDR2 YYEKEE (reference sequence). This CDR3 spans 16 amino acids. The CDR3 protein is CASSLGPDSIRQPQHF. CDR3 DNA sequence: TGTGCCAGCAGCTTGGGCCCAGACAGTATACGGCAGCCCCAGCATTTT.

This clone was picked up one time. The CDR3: CASSAALAGAQETQYF. CDR3 DNA: TGTGCCAGCAGCGCCGCGTTAGCGGGGGCCCAAGAGACCCAGTACTTC. J is TRBJ2-5 and V is TRBV5-4; 9 bases line up with TRBD2. V dropped 4 bases and J dropped 1; count of bases not matched to a gene: 8. Germline V gives CDR1 SGHNT, CDR2 YYREEE (reference sequence). The CDR3 contains 16 residues.

The CDR3 sequence: CASSSYRGSRDTQYF. The CDR3 bases are TGTGCCAGCAGCTCTTACAGGGGTTCAAGGGATACGCAGTATTTT. This chain links TRBV11-2 with TRBJ2-3, with 7 nucleotides matching TRBD1. CDR1 and CDR2 (germline): SGHAT, FQNNGV. This CDR3 is 15 amino acids long. V trimming: 4 bases; J trimming: 6 bases; junction bases outside the gene matches: 10.